What follows are 10 T cell receptor beta chains derived from one specimen sequenced in a study of T cell responses to AZD1222 COVID-19 vaccine. The protocol was immunoSEQ multiplex PCR, while the TCRdb copy is restricted to in-frame clones and leaves out a portion. The repertoire holds about 130,000 clones, with about 91% as singletons. Source: peripheral blood, taken on day 0 of AZD1222 vaccination. The receptor set was obtained from an adult in good health.

In DNA, the CDR3 is TGTGCCAGCAGTTCCCAGACAGGACCTAGCACAGATACGCAGTATTTT. Amino acid sequence: CASSSQTGPSTDTQYF. The chain combines TRBV6-5 with TRBJ2-3; maybe TRBD1 (6 bases). The germline V and J ends were trimmed by 4 bases and 0 bases, with 14 bases remaining between them. The V gene's germline CDR1 is MNHEY and CDR2 SVGAGI. This CDR3 comprises 16 residues.

The V and J genes are TRBV29-1 and TRBJ2-1; 9 positions match TRBD1. Trimming removed 5 bases from V and 7 bases from J; junction bases left unmatched: 9. CDR3 size: 14 residues. The germline V gene encodes CDR1 SQVTM and CDR2 ANQGSEA. DNA of the CDR3: TGCAGCGTTACGGGACAGGGTGTGACGAATGAGCAGTTCTTC. This translates into CSVTGQGVTNEQFF.

V usage is TRBV28 and J usage is TRBJ2-7, with D uncertain. There are 12 residues in the CDR3. The ends were cut back, 4 bases at V and 3 bases at J, with 7 bases in the middle. In germline, CDR1 is MDHEN, CDR2 SYDVKM. CDR3 in amino acids: CASSWGFYEQYF. CDR3 bases: TGTGCCAGCAGTTGGGGTTTCTACGAGCAGTACTTC.

The chain combines TRBV5-7 with TRBJ2-7, with D possibly being TRBD1 (6 bases). TRBV5-7 is assigned to the ORF class and has an uncertain function. V shed 4 bases and J shed 0 bases, with 17 bases lying between them. This CDR3 contains 16 residues. For the CDR3, the DNA is TGTGCCAGCAGCCTCCCTCGACAGGTCTTCTCCTACGAGCAGTACTTC. Translating gives CASSLPRQVFSYEQYF.

This clone occurred once. The V and J genes are TRBV6-5 and TRBJ1-5; 7 bases map to TRBD1. J gave up 5 bases and V 5 bases, and 6 bases lay outside the gene matches. Germline V lookup: CDR1 MNHEY, CDR2 SVGAGI. The CDR3 extends over 14 amino acids. The CDR3 protein is CASSPGTADQPQHF. The DNA of the CDR3 is TGTGCCAGCAGTCCCGGGACAGCTGATCAGCCCCAGCATTTT.

The chain recombines TRBV14 with TRBJ1-2; D remains ambiguous. Germline CDR1 reads SGHDN; CDR2 reads FVKESK. The CDR3 has 15 amino acids. V was trimmed by 1 base and J by 1 base, leaving 10 bases between them. DNA for the CDR3: TGTGCCAGCAGCCAAGGGACCGCTAATAACTATGGCTACACCTTC. The encoded protein is CASSQGTANNYGYTF.

This sequence joins TRBV25-1 and TRBJ1-1; no clear D. From germline, CDR1 is MGHDK and CDR2 SYGVNS. The CDR3 covers 10 residues. Trimming shortened V by 7 bases and J by 3 bases, and 3 bases separated the two germline ends. CDR3 region: CASNDTEAFF. The CDR3 nucleotides read TGTGCCAGCAACGACACTGAAGCTTTCTTT.

The chain links TRBV12-3 or TRBV12-4 to TRBJ2-1; TRBD2 is a possible D gene (5 bases). The CDR3 consists of 12 residues. Trimming removed 8 bases at V and 7 bases at J, with 12 bases between. CDR3 DNA sequence: TGTGCCAGCGGGAGTTTAGGGAATGAGCAGTTCTTC. Protein: CASGSLGNEQFF.

This clone was observed a single time. The J gene is TRBJ1-1, the V gene TRBV2; the D is unclear. CDR1 is SNHLY, CDR2 FYNNEI, per germline. Between the trimmed V and J ends, which lost 7 bases and 8 bases, there was a span of 14 bases. The CDR3 extends over 12 amino acids. In DNA form, the CDR3 reads TGTGCCAGCAACGATGTGGTCCACGAAGCTTTCTTT. Encoded protein: CASNDVVHEAFF.

V is TRBV4-2 and J is TRBJ2-2; D is unresolved. V was pared by 0 bases and J by 3 bases, with 11 bases between. The CDR3 is 16 amino acids. Germline V gives CDR1 LGHNA, CDR2 YNFKEQ. CDR3 bases: TGTGCCAGCAGCCAAGAGGAGAAGCCCTACACCGGGGAGCTGTTTTTT. Amino acid sequence: CASSQEEKPYTGELFF.